This entry lists 30 T cell receptor beta chains sequenced from one sample in a study of shared clonotypes between healthy human individuals. Assay: immunoSEQ multiplex PCR; the TCRdb copy retains only in-frame clones and omits some. The table has about 1.1 million clones, about 80% seen once. The sequenced sample was memory CD4+ T cells from PBMCs. Stated subset: CD45RA-negative fraction. These receptors were collected from a man younger than 30 in good health. Some clones in this sample may be carry-over from other donors' samples.

The chain employs TRBV5-1 and TRBJ2-3, with 12 bases identical to TRBD1. Germline-derived CDR1 and CDR2 are SGHRS and YFSETQ. CDR3 size: 15 residues. After removal of 4 bases from V and 7 bases from J, the junction contained 7 bases not matched to a gene. CDR3 in amino acids: CASSQGQGARNTQYF. CDR3 sequence (DNA): TGCGCCAGCAGCCAGGGACAGGGGGCTCGAAATACGCAGTATTTT.

The V call is TRBV29-1, the J call TRBJ2-7; D might be TRBD1 or TRBD2, each matching 5 bases. Germline CDR1 reads SQVTM; CDR2 reads ANQGSEA. V lost 0 bases and J 3 bases, leaving 12 bases between the germline ends. The CDR3 extends over 14 amino acids. The CDR3 loop reads CSVEDRGESYEQYF. DNA of the CDR3: TGCAGCGTTGAAGATCGAGGGGAAAGCTACGAGCAGTACTTC.

V is TRBV18 and J is TRBJ1-1; no clear D. This CDR3 is built from 15 residues. Per germline, CDR1 KGHSH and CDR2 LQKENI. The V gene lost 6 bases and the J gene lost 1 base, with 15 bases spanning the gap. The CDR3 coding sequence is TGTGCCAGCTCGATCATGAGGACCCAGAACACTGAAGCTTTCTTT. It specifies CASSIMRTQNTEAFF.

As DNA, the CDR3 is TGTGCCAGCAGTGAAACCTCCGGGACCTACGAGCAGTACTTC. This sequence encodes CASSETSGTYEQYF. This chain uses TRBV6-1 with TRBJ2-7; D is possibly TRBD2 (5 bases). V lost 2 bases to trimming and J lost 2 bases, with 10 bases between them. The CDR3 loop spans 14 amino acids. CDR1 is MNHNS and CDR2 is SASEGT in the germline V gene.

This clone was seen only once. The chain links TRBV11-1 to TRBJ1-4; no definite D call. The CDR3 extends over 17 amino acids. Germline V lookup: CDR1 SGHAT, CDR2 FQDESV (reference sequence). V gave up 3 bases and J gave up 0 bases, with 14 bases separating them. CDR3 nucleotides: TGTGCCAGCAGCTTGGGCAGACTCCGCGCAACTAATGAAAAACTGTTTTTT. Its protein is CASSLGRLRATNEKLFF.

V usage is TRBV5-1 and J usage is TRBJ2-6; 8 bases map to TRBD1. The germline V gene has CDR1 SGHRS and CDR2 YFSETQ. The CDR3 is 17 amino acids. V shed 4 bases and J 0 bases; nucleotides not matched to a gene: 6. For the CDR3, the DNA is TGCGCCAGCAGCGCCCAGACAGGGGACTCTGGGGCCAACGTCCTGACTTTC. Translating gives CASSAQTGDSGANVLTF.

This chain links TRBV7-7 with TRBJ2-7; 13 bases match TRBD2. CDR3 size: 15 residues. The germline CDR1 and CDR2 sequences are SSHAT and FNYEAQ (reference sequence). The trim removed 5 bases at V and 6 bases at J, leaving 7 bases unmatched. CDR3 DNA sequence: TGTGCCAGCAGCCCCCGGTGGACTAGCGGGAGCGAGCAGTACTTC. Amino acids: CASSPRWTSGSEQYF. The full variable domain, completed using reference TRBV7-7 and TRBJ2-7, is GAGVSQSPRYKVTKRGQDVTLRCDPISSHATLYWYQQALGQGPEFLTYFNYEAQPDKSGLPSDRFSAERPEGSISTLTIQRTEQRDSAMYRCASSPRWTSGSEQYFGPGTRLTVT.

The chain employs TRBV4-1 and TRBJ1-2, with TRBD1 matching 8 bases. Losses at the gene ends were 0 bases for V and 4 bases for J; bases not matched to a gene: 4. Germline V lookup: CDR1 MGHRA, CDR2 YSYEKL. The CDR3 is 15 residues long. The CDR3 reads CASSQDRQGAYGYTF. CDR3 DNA sequence: TGCGCCAGCAGCCAAGATCGTCAGGGGGCCTATGGCTACACCTTC.

This chain joins TRBV27 and TRBJ2-5, with D perhaps TRBD1 (7 bases). Looked up from germline, CDR1 is MNHEY and CDR2 is SMNVEV (reference sequence). The V gene lost 4 bases and the J gene lost 5 bases, with 17 bases spanning the gap. The CDR3 contains 15 residues. The CDR3 DNA is TGTGCCAGCAGTTCACCCCGGACAGGAGGGGAGACCCAGTACTTC. It codes for CASSSPRTGGETQYF.

This clone was counted only a few times. The J gene is TRBJ2-2, the V gene TRBV7-8; no reliable D call. CDR1 and CDR2 from the germline V gene are SGHVS and FQNEAQ. This CDR3 contains 16 residues. V was trimmed by 1 base and J by 0 bases, leaving 9 bases between them. The CDR3 here is CASSLELFANTGELFF. CDR3 bases: TGTGCCAGCAGCTTAGAGCTGTTCGCGAACACCGGGGAGCTGTTTTTT. Full variable domain (remainder filled in from reference TRBV7-8 and TRBJ2-2): GAGVSQSPRYKVAKRGQDVALRCDPISGHVSLFWYQQALGQGPEFLTYFQNEAQLDKSGLPSDRFFAERPEGSVSTLKIQRTQQEDSAVYLCASSLELFANTGELFFGEGSRLTVL.

This chain connects TRBV27 to TRBJ1-4; perhaps TRBD1 as D (6 bases). In germline, CDR1 is MNHEY, CDR2 SMNVEV (reference sequence). The CDR3 sequence is 15 residues long. V lost 7 bases, J lost 7 bases, and 19 bases lay in between. The CDR3 DNA reads as TGTGCCAGCACCCAAGGGGGTCCTTACCTTGAAAAACTGTTTTTT. Translation gives CASTQGGPYLEKLFF.

This clone was seen more than once but under ten times. This rearrangement joins TRBV2 to TRBJ1-5, with D unclear. The CDR3 spans 13 residues. V was cut by 6 bases and J by 6 bases, with 12 bases left in between. Germline V gene sequence: CDR1 SNHLY, CDR2 FYNNEI. CDR3 DNA sequence: TGTGCCAGCAGCGAGGAGACGGGTCAGCCCCAGCATTTT. Amino acid sequence: CASSEETGQPQHF.

The gene calls are TRBV5-4 and TRBJ2-7, with TRBD1 identical over 10 bases. V trimming: 0 bases; J trimming: 0 bases; junction bases outside the gene matches: 6. In germline, CDR1 is SGHNT, CDR2 YYREEE (reference sequence). CDR3 length: 17 amino acids. This CDR3 reads CASSLGGQGVVSYEQYF. CDR3 nucleotides: TGTGCCAGCAGCTTGGGAGGACAGGGGGTCGTCTCCTACGAGCAGTACTTC.

V gene TRBV4-1 combines with J gene TRBJ1-1; D call uncertain. Trimming stripped 3 bases from V and 4 bases from J, with 15 bases between. CDR1 is MGHRA and CDR2 is YSYEKL in the germline V gene. The CDR3 is 15 amino acids. The CDR3 region has the DNA TGCGCCAGCAGCCAGGGCAGGCAGGAGGGCACTGAAGCTTTCTTT. Protein sequence: CASSQGRQEGTEAFF.

This clone showed up just once. The CDR3 DNA reads as TGTGCCAGCAGTCGTCGCCGGGGAGAGGACGAGCAGTACTTC. Amino acid sequence: CASSRRRGEDEQYF. The rearrangement joins TRBV6-5 to TRBJ2-7, with D possibly TRBD2 on 5 matching bases. Germline V gene lookup returns CDR1 MNHEY and CDR2 SVGAGI. The ends were cut back, 5 bases at V and 5 bases at J, with 16 bases in the middle. CDR3 size: 14 residues.

The chain has TRBV18 and TRBJ1-1; D gene uncertain. The CDR3 length is 13 residues. V shed 2 bases and J shed 2 bases, with 6 bases lying between them. The V gene's germline CDR1 is KGHSH and CDR2 LQKENI. CDR3 amino acids: CASSPDTNTEAFF. For the CDR3, the DNA is TGTGCCAGCTCACCAGACACAAACACTGAAGCTTTCTTT.

This clone was counted once. The gene calls are TRBV9 and TRBJ2-3; 9 positions match TRBD1. V lost 4 bases and J lost 6; bases outside the gene matches: 9. CDR1 and CDR2 (germline): SGDLS, YYNGEE. The CDR3 runs 15 residues. CDR3 sequence reads: CASSTGGQGRDTQYF. The CDR3 nucleotides are TGTGCCAGCAGCACCGGGGGACAGGGTAGGGATACGCAGTATTTT.

The J gene is TRBJ1-2, the V gene TRBV5-4; D possibly corresponds to TRBD1 (5 bases). V lost 6 bases and J 6 bases, leaving 24 bases between the germline ends. The CDR3 length is 16 residues. CDR1 SGHNT and CDR2 YYREEE come from the germline V gene (reference sequence). CDR3 sequence (DNA): TGTGCCAGCACCTACCAATTGGGACGGACTGTTGATGGCTACACCTTC. It translates to CASTYQLGRTVDGYTF.

The chain employs TRBV11-3 and TRBJ1-2; D remains unclear. Trimming cost V 0 bases and J 1 base, with 3 bases left between them. CDR1 is SGHNT and CDR2 is YENEEA in the germline V gene. The CDR3 sequence is 13 residues long. The DNA of the CDR3 is TGTGCCAGCAGCTTAGACAATAACTATGGCTACACCTTC. Protein: CASSLDNNYGYTF.

The chain combines TRBV4-2 with TRBJ2-3, with TRBD2 matching 14 bases. J was trimmed by 2 bases and V by 5 bases; bases with no gene match: 9. Germline assignment: CDR1 LGHNA and CDR2 YNFKEQ. CDR3 size: 18 residues. CDR3 amino acids: CASSTRLAGGINTDTQYF. CDR3 nucleotides: TGTGCCAGCAGCACCCGACTAGCGGGAGGGATAAACACAGATACGCAGTATTTT.

The sample holds one count of this clone. The genes are TRBV5-1 and TRBJ2-5, with D tentatively TRBD2 (6 bases). CDR3 length equals 14 residues. The V gene's germline CDR1 is SGHRS and CDR2 YFSETQ. Trimming pared 4 bases from V and 4 bases from J, leaving 14 bases between. In nucleotides, the CDR3 is TGCGCCAGCAGCCCTACGGGGGACGGAGAGACCCAGTACTTC. The encoded protein is CASSPTGDGETQYF.

This clone was seen a few times. The chain links TRBV28 to TRBJ1-4; unclear D gene. Trimming shortened V by 0 bases and J by 3 bases, and 8 bases separated the two germline ends. The germline V gene has CDR1 MDHEN and CDR2 SYDVKM. This CDR3 is built from 15 residues. The CDR3 region is CASSLWGKANEKLFF. CDR3 DNA: TGTGCCAGCAGTTTATGGGGGAAGGCTAATGAAAAACTGTTTTTT.

The chain carries TRBV27 and TRBJ2-7; TRBD1 aligns across 9 bases. The CDR3 sequence is 15 residues long. V lost 3 bases, J lost 5 bases, and 8 bases stayed unmatched. CDR1 MNHEY and CDR2 SMNVEV come from the germline V gene (reference sequence). CDR3 bases: TGTGCCAGCAGTTTCCGGGACAGGGCGTTAGACGAGCAGTACTTC. The encoded protein is CASSFRDRALDEQYF.

This clone was recorded a few times. The gene calls are TRBV6-6 and TRBJ1-2, with 9 positions matching TRBD1. Germline CDR1 MNHNY, CDR2 SVGAGI (reference sequence). Trimming cost V 6 bases and J 8 bases; bases outside gene matches: 10. CDR3 size: 14 residues. The CDR3 sequence: CASRRGDREEGYTF. The CDR3 coding sequence is TGTGCCAGCAGACGGGGGGACAGGGAGGAGGGCTACACCTTC.

The rearrangement uses TRBV2 and TRBJ1-1, with a weak D call TRBD1 (6 bases). CDR1 and CDR2 (germline): SNHLY, FYNNEI. Trimming took 4 bases from V and 0 from J, leaving 9 bases between them. The CDR3 loop spans 14 amino acids. The CDR3 region has the DNA TGTGCCAGCAGTGTACAGGGCATGAACACTGAAGCTTTCTTT. Translating it yields CASSVQGMNTEAFF.

The V call is TRBV10-3, the J call TRBJ1-5; a possible D gene is TRBD1 (5 bases). Trimming removed 4 bases at V and 5 bases at J, with 12 bases between. Per the germline V gene, CDR1 is ENHRY and CDR2 is SYGVKD. The CDR3 covers 14 residues. For the CDR3, the DNA is TGTGCCATCAGTGGTGGAGCAGGGCATCAGCCCCAGCATTTT. It encodes CAISGGAGHQPQHF.

The chain carries TRBV10-3 and TRBJ2-1; 10 positions match TRBD2. Germline V gene sequence: CDR1 ENHRY, CDR2 SYGVKD. The V and J ends lost 2 bases and 6 bases, in that order; junction bases with no gene match: 4. The CDR3 spans 15 residues. CDR3 loop: CAISEVSSGSNEQFF. CDR3 DNA sequence: TGTGCCATCAGTGAGGTCTCTAGCGGGAGCAATGAGCAGTTCTTC.

A single count supports this clone. The chain recombines TRBV4-3 with TRBJ1-3, with D possibly being TRBD1 (5 bases). V was shortened by 0 bases and J by 5 bases, with 8 bases between the two germline ends. This CDR3 region has 14 residues. Germline V gene lookup returns CDR1 LGHNA and CDR2 YSLEER. The DNA of the CDR3 is TGCGCCAGCAGCCAAGATGGGGGAAGAAACACCATATATTTT. This encodes CASSQDGGRNTIYF.

This clone was seen more than once but under ten times. V is TRBV7-3 and J is TRBJ2-3, with TRBD2 identical over 7 bases. V gave up 3 bases and J gave up 4 bases; unmatched junction bases: 1. CDR1 is SGHTA and CDR2 is FQGTGA in the germline V gene. The CDR3 length is 13 residues. The chain's CDR3 is CASSFRGADTQYF. The CDR3 region has the DNA TGTGCCAGCAGCTTTCGGGGGGCAGATACGCAGTATTTT. Full variable domain (rest looked up from reference TRBV7-3 and TRBJ2-3): GAGVSQTPSNKVTEKGKYVELRCDPISGHTALYWYRQSLGQGPEFLIYFQGTGAADDSGLPNDRFFAVRPEGSVSTLKIQRTERGDSAVYLCASSFRGADTQYFGPGTRLTVL.

This rearrangement joins TRBV18 to TRBJ2-7; 8 bases align to TRBD1. This CDR3 is built from 14 residues. CDR1 and CDR2 (germline): KGHSH, LQKENI. V shed 2 bases and J 6 bases; nucleotides not matched to a gene: 6. This chain's CDR3 is CASSPLGQGFEQYF. The CDR3, as DNA: TGTGCCAGCTCACCATTAGGACAGGGCTTCGAGCAGTACTTC.